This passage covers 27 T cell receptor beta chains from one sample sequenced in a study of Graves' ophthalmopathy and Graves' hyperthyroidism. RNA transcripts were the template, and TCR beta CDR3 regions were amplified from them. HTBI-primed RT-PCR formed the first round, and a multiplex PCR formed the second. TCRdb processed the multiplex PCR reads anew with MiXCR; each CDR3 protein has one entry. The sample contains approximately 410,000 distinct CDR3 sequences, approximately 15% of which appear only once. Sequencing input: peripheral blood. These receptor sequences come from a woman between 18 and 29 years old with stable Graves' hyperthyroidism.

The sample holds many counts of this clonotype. CDR3 coding DNA: TGTGCCAGCAGCCAAGGCGGGGTGGACACTGAAGCTTTCTTT. Protein product: CASSQGGVDTEAFF. This chain uses TRBV4-2 with TRBJ1-1; D remains unclear. This CDR3 is built from 14 residues. Germline assignment: CDR1 LGHNA and CDR2 YNFKEQ. The V end lost 1 base, the J end lost 3 bases, and 9 bases lay between the germline ends.

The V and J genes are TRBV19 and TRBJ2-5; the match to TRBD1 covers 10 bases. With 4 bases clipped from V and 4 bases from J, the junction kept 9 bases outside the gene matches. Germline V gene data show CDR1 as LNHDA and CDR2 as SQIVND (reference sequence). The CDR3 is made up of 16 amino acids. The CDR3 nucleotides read TGTGCCAGTAGTAGACGGACAGGGGGGCATAGAGAGACCCAGTACTTC. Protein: CASSRRTGGHRETQYF.

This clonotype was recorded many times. The CDR3 reads CASSIDPGGYEQYF. The CDR3 DNA reads TGTGCCAGCAGCATCGACCCTGGAGGCTACGAGCAGTACTTC. V and J are TRBV9 and TRBJ2-7; D is possibly TRBD2 (5 bases). With 4 bases removed from V and 3 bases from J, the gap between germline ends came to 14 bases. The germline CDR1 and CDR2 sequences are SGDLS and YYNGEE. This CDR3 is built from 14 residues.

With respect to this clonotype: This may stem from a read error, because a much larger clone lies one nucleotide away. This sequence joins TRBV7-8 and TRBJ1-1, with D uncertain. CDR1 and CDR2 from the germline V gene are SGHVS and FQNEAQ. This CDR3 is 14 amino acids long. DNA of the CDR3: TGTGCCAACAGCTTAGGGCCAGGCGGGACTGAAGCTTTCTTT. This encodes CANSLGPGGTEAFF.

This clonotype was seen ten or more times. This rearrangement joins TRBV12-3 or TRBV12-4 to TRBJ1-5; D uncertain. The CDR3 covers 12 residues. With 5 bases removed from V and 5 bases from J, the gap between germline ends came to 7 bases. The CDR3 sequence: CASSGFDQPQHF. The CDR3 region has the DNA TGTGCCAGCAGTGGTTTCGATCAGCCCCAGCATTTT.

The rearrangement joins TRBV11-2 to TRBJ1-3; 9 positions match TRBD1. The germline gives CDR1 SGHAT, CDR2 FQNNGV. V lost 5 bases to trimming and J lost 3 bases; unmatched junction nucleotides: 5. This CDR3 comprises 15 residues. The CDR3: CASSTDRGNGNTIYF. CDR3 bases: TGTGCCAGCAGCACAGACAGGGGGAATGGAAACACCATATATTTT.

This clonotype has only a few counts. CDR3 residues: CASSFPRGYGYTF. For the CDR3, the DNA is TGCGCCAGCAGCTTCCCGAGGGGCTATGGCTACACCTTC. This rearrangement joins TRBV5-1 to TRBJ1-2, with a tentative D call TRBD1 (5 bases). The germline gives CDR1 SGHRS, CDR2 YFSETQ. The CDR3 contains 13 residues. The V gene lost 2 bases and the J gene lost 4 bases, with 9 bases spanning the gap.

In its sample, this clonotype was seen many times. The CDR3 DNA reads TGTGCCAGCAGCTCCGGACAGGGGGCTTCACCCCTCCACTTT. It encodes CASSSGQGASPLHF. This rearrangement joins TRBV7-2 to TRBJ1-6; 11 bases agree with TRBD1. V shed 4 bases and J 9 bases; nucleotides not matched to a gene: 2. This CDR3 spans 14 amino acids. From germline, CDR1 is SGHTA and CDR2 FQGNSA. The variable domain in full, completed from reference TRBV7-2 and TRBJ1-6, reads GAGVSQSPSNKVTEKGKDVELRCDPISGHTALYWYRQSLGQGLEFLIYFQGNSAPDKSGLPSDRFSAERTGGSVSTLTIQRTQQEDSAVYLCASSSGQGASPLHFGNGTRLTVT.

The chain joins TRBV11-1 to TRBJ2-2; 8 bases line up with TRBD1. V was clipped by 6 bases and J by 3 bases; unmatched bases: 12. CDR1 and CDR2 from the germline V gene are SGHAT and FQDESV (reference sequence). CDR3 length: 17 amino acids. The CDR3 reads CASRPRTGGRHTGELFF. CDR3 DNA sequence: TGTGCCAGCAGGCCTCGTACAGGGGGACGTCACACCGGGGAGCTGTTTTTT. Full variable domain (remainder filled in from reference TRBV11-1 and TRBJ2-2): EAEVAQSPRYKITEKSQAVAFWCDPISGHATLYWYRQILGQGPELLVQFQDESVVDDSQLPKDRFSAERLKGVDSTLKIQPAELGDSAMYLCASRPRTGGRHTGELFFGEGSRLTVL.

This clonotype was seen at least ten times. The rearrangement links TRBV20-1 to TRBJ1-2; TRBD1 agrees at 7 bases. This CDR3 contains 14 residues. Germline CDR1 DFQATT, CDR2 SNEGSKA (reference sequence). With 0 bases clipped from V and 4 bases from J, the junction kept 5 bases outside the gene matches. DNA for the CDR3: TGCAGTGCTAGAGATCGAGGGGGCAGCTATGGCTACACCTTC. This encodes CSARDRGGSYGYTF.

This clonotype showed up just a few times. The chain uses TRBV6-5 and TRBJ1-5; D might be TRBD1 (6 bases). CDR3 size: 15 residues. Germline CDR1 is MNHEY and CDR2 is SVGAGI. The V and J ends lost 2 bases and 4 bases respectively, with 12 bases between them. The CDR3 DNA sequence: TGTGCCAGCAGTTACGGGGGCTTGGGAAATCAGCCCCAGCATTTT. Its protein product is CASSYGGLGNQPQHF.

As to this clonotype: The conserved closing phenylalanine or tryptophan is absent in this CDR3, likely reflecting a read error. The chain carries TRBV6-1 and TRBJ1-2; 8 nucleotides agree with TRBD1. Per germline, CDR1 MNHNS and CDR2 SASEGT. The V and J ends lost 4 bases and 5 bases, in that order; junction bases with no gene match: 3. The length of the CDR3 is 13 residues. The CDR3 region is CASSGNRGYGYTL. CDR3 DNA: TGTGCCAGCAGTGGGAACAGGGGGTATGGCTACACCCTC.

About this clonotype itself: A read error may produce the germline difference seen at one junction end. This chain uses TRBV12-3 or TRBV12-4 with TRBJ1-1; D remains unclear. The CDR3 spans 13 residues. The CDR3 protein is CASSPLPNTDAFF. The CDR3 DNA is TGTGCCAGCAGCCCTCTACCGAACACTGATGCTTTCTTT.

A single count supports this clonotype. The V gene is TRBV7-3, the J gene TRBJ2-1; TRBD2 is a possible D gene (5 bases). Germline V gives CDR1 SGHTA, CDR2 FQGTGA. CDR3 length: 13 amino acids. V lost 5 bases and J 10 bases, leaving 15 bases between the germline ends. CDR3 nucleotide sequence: TGTGCCAGCAGCCCATCGGACCGAGGGGAGCAGTTCTTC. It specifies CASSPSDRGEQFF.

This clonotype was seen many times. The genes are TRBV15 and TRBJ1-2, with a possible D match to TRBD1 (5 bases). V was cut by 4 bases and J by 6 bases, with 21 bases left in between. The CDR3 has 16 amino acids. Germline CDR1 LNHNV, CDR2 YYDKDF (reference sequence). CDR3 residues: CATSKVLGLSSDGYTF. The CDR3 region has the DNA TGTGCCACCAGCAAGGTTCTGGGGCTCTCCTCAGATGGCTACACCTTC.

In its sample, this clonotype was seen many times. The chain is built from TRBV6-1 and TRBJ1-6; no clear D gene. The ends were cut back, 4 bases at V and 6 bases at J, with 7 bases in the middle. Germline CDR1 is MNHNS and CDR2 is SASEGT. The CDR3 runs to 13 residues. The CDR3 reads CASSGAFNSPLHF. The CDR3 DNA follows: TGTGCCAGCAGTGGCGCCTTTAATTCACCCCTCCACTTT.

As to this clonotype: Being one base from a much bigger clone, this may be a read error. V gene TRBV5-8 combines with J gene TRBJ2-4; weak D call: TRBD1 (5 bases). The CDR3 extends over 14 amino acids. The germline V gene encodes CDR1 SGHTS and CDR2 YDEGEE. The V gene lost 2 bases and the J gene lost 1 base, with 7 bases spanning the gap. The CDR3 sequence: CASSFGAAKNIQYF. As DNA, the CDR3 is TGTGCCAGCAGCTTTGGGGCGGCCAAAAACATTCAGTACTTC. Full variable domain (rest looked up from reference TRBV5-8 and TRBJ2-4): EAGVTQSPTHLIKTRGQQATLRCSPISGHTSVYWYQQALGLGLQFLLWYDEGEERNRGNFPPRFSGRQFPNYSSELNVNALELEDSALYLCASSFGAAKNIQYFGAGTRLSVL.

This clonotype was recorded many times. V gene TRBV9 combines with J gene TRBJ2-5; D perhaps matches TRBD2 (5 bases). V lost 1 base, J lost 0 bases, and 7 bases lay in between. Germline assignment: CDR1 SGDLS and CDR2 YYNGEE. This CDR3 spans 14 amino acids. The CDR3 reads CASSVLANQETQYF. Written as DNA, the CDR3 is TGTGCCAGCAGCGTACTAGCCAACCAAGAGACCCAGTACTTC. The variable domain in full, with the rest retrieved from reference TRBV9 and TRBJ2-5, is DSGVTQTPKHLITATGQRVTLRCSPRSGDLSVYWYQQSLDQGLQFLIQYYNGEERAKGNILERFSAQQFPDLHSELNLSSLELGDSALYFCASSVLANQETQYFGPGTRLLVL.

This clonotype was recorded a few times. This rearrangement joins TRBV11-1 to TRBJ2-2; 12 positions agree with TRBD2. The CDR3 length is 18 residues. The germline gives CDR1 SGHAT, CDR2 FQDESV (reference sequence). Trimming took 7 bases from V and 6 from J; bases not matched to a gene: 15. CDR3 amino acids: CASTKTSGGVIGAGELFF. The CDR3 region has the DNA TGTGCCAGCACCAAGACTAGCGGGGGCGTTATAGGGGCCGGGGAGCTGTTTTTT.

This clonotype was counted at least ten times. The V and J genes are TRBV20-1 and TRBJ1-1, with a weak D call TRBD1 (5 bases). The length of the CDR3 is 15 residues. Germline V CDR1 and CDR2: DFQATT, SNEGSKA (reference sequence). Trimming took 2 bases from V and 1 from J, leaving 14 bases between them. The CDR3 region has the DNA TGCAGTGCTAGATCTGGGCCCACAGGGAACACTGAAGCTTTCTTT. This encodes CSARSGPTGNTEAFF.

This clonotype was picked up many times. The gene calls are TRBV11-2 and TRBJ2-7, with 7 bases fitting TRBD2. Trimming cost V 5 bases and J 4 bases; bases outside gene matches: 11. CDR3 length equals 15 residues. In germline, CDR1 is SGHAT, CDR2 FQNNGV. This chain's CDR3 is CASSLEWTSTYEQYF. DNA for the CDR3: TGTGCCAGCAGCCTCGAGTGGACTAGTACGTACGAGCAGTACTTC.

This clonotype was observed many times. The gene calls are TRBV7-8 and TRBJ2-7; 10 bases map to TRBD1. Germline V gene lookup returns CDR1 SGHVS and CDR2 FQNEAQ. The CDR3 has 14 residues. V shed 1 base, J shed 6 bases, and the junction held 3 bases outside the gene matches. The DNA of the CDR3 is TGTGCCAGCAGCTTAGTGACAGGGGGCGGCGAGCAGTACTTC. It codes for CASSLVTGGGEQYF. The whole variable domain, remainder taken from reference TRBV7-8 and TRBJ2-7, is GAGVSQSPRYKVAKRGQDVALRCDPISGHVSLFWYQQALGQGPEFLTYFQNEAQLDKSGLPSDRFFAERPEGSVSTLKIQRTQQEDSAVYLCASSLVTGGGEQYFGPGTRLTVT.

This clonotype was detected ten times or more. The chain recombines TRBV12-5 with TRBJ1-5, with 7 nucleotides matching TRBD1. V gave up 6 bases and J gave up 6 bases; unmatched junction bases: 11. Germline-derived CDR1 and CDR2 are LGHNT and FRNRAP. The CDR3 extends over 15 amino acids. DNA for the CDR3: TGTGCTAGTGGCCTGGGACAGAACTTGCTTCAGCCCCAGCATTTT. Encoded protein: CASGLGQNLLQPQHF.

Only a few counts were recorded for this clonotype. CDR3 protein: CASSLESGTSFRSGANVLTF. CDR3 in DNA: TGCGCCAGCAGCTTGGAATCCGGGACAAGTTTTCGTTCTGGGGCCAACGTCCTGACTTTC. This sequence joins TRBV5-1 and TRBJ2-6, with a tentative D call TRBD1 (6 bases). Trimming left V 0 bases short and J 1 base short, with 20 bases between. There are 20 residues in the CDR3. CDR1 SGHRS and CDR2 YFSETQ come from the germline V gene.

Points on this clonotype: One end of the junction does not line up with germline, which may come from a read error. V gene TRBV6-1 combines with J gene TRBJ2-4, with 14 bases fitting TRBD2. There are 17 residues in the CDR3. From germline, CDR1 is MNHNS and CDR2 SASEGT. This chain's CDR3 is CASSALGLAGGIYIKYF. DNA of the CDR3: TGTGCCAGCAGTGCCCTTGGACTAGCGGGGGGCATTTACATTAAGTACTTC.

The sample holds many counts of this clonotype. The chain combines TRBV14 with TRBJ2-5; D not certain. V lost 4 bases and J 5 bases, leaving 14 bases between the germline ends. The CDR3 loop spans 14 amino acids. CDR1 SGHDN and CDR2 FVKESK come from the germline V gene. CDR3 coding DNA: TGTGCCAGCAGCCCCGGAACCCTGGTGGAGACCCAGTACTTC. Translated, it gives CASSPGTLVETQYF.

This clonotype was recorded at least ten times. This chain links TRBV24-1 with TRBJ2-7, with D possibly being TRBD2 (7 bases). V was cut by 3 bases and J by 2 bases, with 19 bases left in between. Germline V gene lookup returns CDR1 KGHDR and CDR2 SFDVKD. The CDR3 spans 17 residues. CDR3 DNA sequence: TGTGCCACCAGTGATGCCGCGAAGGGGGGAGGGACCTACGAGCAGTACTTC. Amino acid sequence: CATSDAAKGGGTYEQYF.